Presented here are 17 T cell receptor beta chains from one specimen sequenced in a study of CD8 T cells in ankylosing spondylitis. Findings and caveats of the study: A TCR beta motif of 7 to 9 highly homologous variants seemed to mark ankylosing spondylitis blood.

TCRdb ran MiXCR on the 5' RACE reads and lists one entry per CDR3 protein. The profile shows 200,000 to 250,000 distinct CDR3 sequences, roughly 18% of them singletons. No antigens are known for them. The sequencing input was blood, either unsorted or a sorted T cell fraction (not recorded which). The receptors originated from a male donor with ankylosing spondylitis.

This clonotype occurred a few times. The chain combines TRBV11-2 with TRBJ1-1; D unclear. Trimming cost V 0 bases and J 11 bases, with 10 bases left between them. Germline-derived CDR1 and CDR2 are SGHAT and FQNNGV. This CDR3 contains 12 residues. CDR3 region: CASSLDPLRAFF. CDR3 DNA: TGTGCCAGCAGCTTAGATCCCTTGCGCGCTTTCTTT.

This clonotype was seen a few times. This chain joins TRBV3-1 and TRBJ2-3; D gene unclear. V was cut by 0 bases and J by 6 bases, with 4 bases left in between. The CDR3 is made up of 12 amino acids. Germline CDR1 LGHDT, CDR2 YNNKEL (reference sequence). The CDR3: CASSQDGDTQYF. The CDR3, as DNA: TGTGCCAGCAGCCAAGATGGGGATACGCAGTATTTT.

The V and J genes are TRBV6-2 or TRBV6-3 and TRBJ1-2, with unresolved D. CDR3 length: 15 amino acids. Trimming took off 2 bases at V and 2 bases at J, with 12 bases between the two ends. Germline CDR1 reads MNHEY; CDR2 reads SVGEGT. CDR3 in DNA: TGTGCCAGCAGTTACAGGGAGACTCTGAACTATGGCTACACCTTC. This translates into CASSYRETLNYGYTF.

The chain's CDR3 is CSVDFYSSTDTQYF. CDR3 nucleotide sequence: TGCAGCGTTGACTTCTACTCTAGCACAGATACGCAGTATTTT. V gene TRBV29-1 combines with J gene TRBJ2-3; D is unresolved. CDR1 is SQVTM and CDR2 is ANQGSEA in the germline V gene. V was trimmed by 3 bases and J by 0 bases, leaving 10 bases between them. CDR3 length equals 14 residues.

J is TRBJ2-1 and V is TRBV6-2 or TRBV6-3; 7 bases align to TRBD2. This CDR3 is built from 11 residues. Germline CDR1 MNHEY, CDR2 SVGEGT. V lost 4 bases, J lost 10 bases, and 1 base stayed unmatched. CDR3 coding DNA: TGTGCCAGCAGTTGGGGACTAGAGCAGTTCTTC. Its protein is CASSWGLEQFF.

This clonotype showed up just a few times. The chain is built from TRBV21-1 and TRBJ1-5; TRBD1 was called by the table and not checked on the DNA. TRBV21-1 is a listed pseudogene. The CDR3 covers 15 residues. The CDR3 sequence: CASNVTGNSNQPQHF. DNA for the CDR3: TGTGCCAGCAACGTGACAGGGAATAGCAATCAGCCCCAGCATTTT.

The CDR3 coding sequence is TGTGCCAGCAGCCAAGGAGGGACAGAGCTAATGTTACCTGAAGCTTTCTTT. This translates into CASSQGGTELMLPEAFF. The J gene is TRBJ1-1, the V gene TRBV3-1; 7 nucleotides line up with TRBD1. CDR3 length: 17 residues. Looked up from germline, CDR1 is LGHDT and CDR2 is YNNKEL (reference sequence). Trimming took 1 base from V and 6 from J; bases not matched to a gene: 14.

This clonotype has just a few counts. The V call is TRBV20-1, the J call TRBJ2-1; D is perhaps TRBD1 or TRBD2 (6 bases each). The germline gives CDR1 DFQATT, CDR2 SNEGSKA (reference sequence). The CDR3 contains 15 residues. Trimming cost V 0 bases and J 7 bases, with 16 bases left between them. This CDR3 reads CSARDLGGNLNEQFF. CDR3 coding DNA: TGCAGTGCTAGAGATCTAGGGGGGAATCTTAATGAGCAGTTCTTC.

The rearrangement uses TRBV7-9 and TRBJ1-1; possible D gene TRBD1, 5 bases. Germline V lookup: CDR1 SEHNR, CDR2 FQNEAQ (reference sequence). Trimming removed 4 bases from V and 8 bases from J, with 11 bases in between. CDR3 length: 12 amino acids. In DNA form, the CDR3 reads TGTGCCAGCAGCTGGGGGAGGTGGGAAGCTTTCTTT. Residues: CASSWGRWEAFF.

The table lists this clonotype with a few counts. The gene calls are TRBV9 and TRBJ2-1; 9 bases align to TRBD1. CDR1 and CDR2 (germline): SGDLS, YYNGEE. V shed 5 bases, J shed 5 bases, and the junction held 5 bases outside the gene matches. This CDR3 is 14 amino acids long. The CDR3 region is CASRPGQGDNEQFF. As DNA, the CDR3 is TGTGCCAGCAGACCGGGACAGGGAGACAATGAGCAGTTCTTC.

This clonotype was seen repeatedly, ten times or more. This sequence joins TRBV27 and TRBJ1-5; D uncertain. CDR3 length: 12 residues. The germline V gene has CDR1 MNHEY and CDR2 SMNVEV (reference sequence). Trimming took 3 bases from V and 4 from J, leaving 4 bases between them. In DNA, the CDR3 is TGTGCCAGCAGTTTCTCGAATCAGCCCCAGCATTTT. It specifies CASSFSNQPQHF.

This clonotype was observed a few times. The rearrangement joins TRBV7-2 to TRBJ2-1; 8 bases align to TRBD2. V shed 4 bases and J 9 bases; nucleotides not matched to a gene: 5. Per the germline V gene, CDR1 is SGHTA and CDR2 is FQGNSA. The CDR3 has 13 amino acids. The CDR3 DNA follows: TGTGCCAGCAGCTCCTTGACTAGCGCTGAGCAGTTCTTC. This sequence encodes CASSSLTSAEQFF. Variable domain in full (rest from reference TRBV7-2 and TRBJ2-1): GAGVSQSPSNKVTEKGKDVELRCDPISGHTALYWYRQSLGQGLEFLIYFQGNSAPDKSGLPSDRFSAERTGGSVSTLTIQRTQQEDSAVYLCASSSLTSAEQFFGPGTRLTVL.

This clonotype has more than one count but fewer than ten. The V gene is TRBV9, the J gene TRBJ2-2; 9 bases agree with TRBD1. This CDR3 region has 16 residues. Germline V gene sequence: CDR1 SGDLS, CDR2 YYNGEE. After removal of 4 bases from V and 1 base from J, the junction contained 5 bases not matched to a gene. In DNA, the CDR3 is TGTGCCAGCAGCTCCCGGACAGGGGAGAACACCGGGGAGCTGTTTTTT. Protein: CASSSRTGENTGELFF.

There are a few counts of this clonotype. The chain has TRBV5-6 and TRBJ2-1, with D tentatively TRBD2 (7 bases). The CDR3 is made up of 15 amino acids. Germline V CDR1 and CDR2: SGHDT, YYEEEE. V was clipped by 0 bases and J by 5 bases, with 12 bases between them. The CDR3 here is CASSLVGGADNEQFF. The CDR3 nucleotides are TGTGCCAGCAGCTTGGTGGGGGGGGCCGACAATGAGCAGTTCTTC.

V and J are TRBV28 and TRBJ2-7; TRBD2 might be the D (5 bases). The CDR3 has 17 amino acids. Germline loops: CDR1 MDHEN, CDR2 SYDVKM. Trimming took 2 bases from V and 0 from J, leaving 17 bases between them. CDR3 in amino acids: CASSLRGGHWGSYEQYF. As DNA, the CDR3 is TGTGCCAGCAGTTTACGGGGTGGCCACTGGGGCTCCTACGAGCAGTACTTC.

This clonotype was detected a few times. This CDR3 is CATSDRRQGRETQYF. Written as DNA, the CDR3 is TGTGCCACCAGTGACCGCAGACAGGGAAGAGAGACCCAGTACTTC. The genes are TRBV24-1 and TRBJ2-5; TRBD1 matches 7 bases. The germline gives CDR1 KGHDR, CDR2 SFDVKD. This CDR3 spans 15 amino acids. V shed 4 bases, J shed 4 bases, and the junction held 8 bases outside the gene matches.

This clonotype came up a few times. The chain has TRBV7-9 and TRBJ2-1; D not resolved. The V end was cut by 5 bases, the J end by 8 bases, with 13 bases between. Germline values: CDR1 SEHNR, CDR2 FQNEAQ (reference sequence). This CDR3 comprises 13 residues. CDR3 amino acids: CASSHSLRHEQFF. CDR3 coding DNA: TGTGCCAGCAGCCACTCGCTGAGACATGAGCAGTTCTTC.